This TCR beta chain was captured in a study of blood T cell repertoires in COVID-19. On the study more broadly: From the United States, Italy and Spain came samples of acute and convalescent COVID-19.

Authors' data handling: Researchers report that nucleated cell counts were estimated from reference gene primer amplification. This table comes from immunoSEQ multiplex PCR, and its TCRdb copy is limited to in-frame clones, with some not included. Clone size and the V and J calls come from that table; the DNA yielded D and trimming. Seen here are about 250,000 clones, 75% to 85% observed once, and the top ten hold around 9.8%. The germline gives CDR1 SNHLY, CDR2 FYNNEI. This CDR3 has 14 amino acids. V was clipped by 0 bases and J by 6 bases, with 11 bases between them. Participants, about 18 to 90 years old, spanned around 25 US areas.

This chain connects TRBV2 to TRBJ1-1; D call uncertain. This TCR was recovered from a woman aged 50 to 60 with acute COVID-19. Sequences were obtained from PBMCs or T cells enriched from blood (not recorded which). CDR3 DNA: TGTGCCAGCAGTGAAGCGAGAAGTCTCCCTGAAGCTTTCTTT. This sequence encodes CASSEARSLPEAFF.